This T cell receptor beta chain is from a study of blood T cells in healthy people across ages (dated by TCRdb to about 2015). A note on the overall study: Template switching captured roughly one uniquely barcoded TCR beta cDNA molecule per two T cells in model experiments. Using deep sequencing normalized with unique cDNA molecular identifiers, the study measured how TCR beta repertoire diversity changes with age. The study analyzed two additional independent replicas of 1 million unique cDNA reads from the same blood draw for two donors, one aged 18 to 30 and one aged 80 or older. To avoid experimental bias, donors of different ages were spread randomly across the sequencing lanes. The donors were divided into four age groups: young (average approximately 17 years), middle-aged (around 41), aged (about 62) and long-lived (nearly 85).

Looking up the germline V gene (reference sequence) yields CDR1 PRHDT and CDR2 FYEKMQ. V was cut back by 1 base and J by 6 bases, leaving a gap of 9 bases between them. The CDR3 measures 14 amino acids from cysteine to phenylalanine. Only the CDR3 DNA stays, 42 bases, in frame from base 1. What the study reported, not specific to this receptor: Compared with the aged group, more naive CD4+ T cells, fewer expanded clones and increased TCR diversity were shown by the long-lived group, suggesting age selection. Bulk unsorted PBMC profiling prevented conclusive comparison of naive and antigen-experienced compartments. Observed TCR beta diversity per million T cells fell roughly linearly with age, and a significant reduction was already apparent by age approximately 41. Estimates of total diversity based on one million sequenced T cells were regarded as lower bounds and as underestimates. Observed TCR beta diversity correlated strongly with the percentage of naive T cells measured by flow cytometry. Because the CMV infection status of the donors was unknown, age-related changes in expanded clonotypes may potentially have been confounded.

Library preparation employed 5' RACE. Sequencing was carried out with an Illumina HiSeq 2500. A second PCR of about 6 to 11 cycles was run with a J-beta primer mix and a sample-barcoded 5' primer. A unique molecular identifier was introduced onto each TCR beta cDNA molecule by a template-switch 5' adaptor carrying 12 random nucleotides. At least 2.5 million CDR3-containing paired-end reads were obtained from each sample. First-strand cDNA was synthesized from all RNA with the Mint cDNA synthesis kit, primed by a TRBC-specific oligonucleotide. Following uracil-DNA glycosylase treatment, a first 18-cycle PCR with universal primers M1SS and BC2_uni_R was performed on all cDNA. Under the source paper's analysis protocol: For normalization, 1 million high-quality reads, each with a distinct molecular identifier, were randomly selected from each sample. Reads with shared molecular identifiers were discarded instead of being binned into consensus sequences. MiTCR, with a Q25 quality threshold and the strictest error-elimination algorithm, was used for CDR3 identification, clonotype clustering and error correction. A nonparametric unseen species model using Euler transformation provided a lower-bound estimate of total TCR beta diversity. The public reads were reanalyzed by TCRdb: fastp trimming at Q25, MiXCR alignment, in-frame beta chains only. A single entry per CDR3 protein holds the most common genes and DNA from its merged rows. In this record, the V and J calls reflect TCRdb's handling and not the investigators' own analysis. The table for this sample lists about a million distinct CDR3 sequences; under 50% of them were counted only once. The ten biggest clones cover around 15% of the sample.

As for this clonotype: Which antigen it targets is not known. The sample holds no much larger clone one base away, and base qualities are not on file.

Systemically healthy Caucasian individuals from Russia, over 30 in total and aged about 6 to 100 years, were included as donors. Each donor gave around 9.9 milliliters of peripheral blood, collected into EDTA-treated Vacutainer tubes. Ficoll-Paque density-gradient centrifugation was used to isolate PBMCs, with at least 7 million per sample. Trizol reagent was used to extract total RNA from PBMCs, with at least 6 micrograms per sample. The percentages of naive CD45RAhigh/CD27high T cells were determined by flow cytometry on a PBMC aliquot from every donor. The receptor's source is a man younger than 40 in good health. Sample: blood. The chain couples TRBV13 to TRBJ2-2, with no D gene named confidently. The CDR3: CASSLAASPGELFF. The bases are TGTGCCAGCAGCTTAGCCGCCAGCCCCGGGGAGCTGTTTTTT.